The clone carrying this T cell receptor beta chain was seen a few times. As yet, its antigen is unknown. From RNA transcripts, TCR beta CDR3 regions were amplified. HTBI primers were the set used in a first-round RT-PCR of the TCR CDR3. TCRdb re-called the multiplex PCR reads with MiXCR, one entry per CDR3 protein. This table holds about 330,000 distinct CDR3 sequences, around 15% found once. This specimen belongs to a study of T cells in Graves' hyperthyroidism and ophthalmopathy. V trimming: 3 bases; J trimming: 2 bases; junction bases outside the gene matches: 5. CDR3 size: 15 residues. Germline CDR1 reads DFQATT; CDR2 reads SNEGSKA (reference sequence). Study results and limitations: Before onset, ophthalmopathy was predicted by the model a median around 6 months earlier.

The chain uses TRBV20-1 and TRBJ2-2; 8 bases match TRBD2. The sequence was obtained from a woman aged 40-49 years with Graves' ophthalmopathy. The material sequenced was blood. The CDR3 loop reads CSARGREDNTGELFF. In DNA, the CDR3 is TGCAGTGCTAGGGGGCGGGAGGATAACACCGGGGAGCTGTTTTTT.